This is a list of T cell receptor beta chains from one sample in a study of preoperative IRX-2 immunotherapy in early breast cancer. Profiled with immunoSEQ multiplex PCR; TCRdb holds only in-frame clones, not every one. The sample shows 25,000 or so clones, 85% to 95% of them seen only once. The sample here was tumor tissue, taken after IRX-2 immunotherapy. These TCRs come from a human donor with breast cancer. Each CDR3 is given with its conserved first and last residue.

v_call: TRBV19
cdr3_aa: CASSFEGRRNSPLHF

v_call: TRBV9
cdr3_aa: CASSVDGDRGGNQPQHF

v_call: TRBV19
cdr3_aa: CASSAAGNPGKPQHF

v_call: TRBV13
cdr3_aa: CASSLIGIVELFF

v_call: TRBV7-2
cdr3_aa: CASSLGFGSAYEQYF

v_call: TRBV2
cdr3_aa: CASRGQYSNQPQHF

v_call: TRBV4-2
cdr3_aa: CASSQDPDWPDTQYF

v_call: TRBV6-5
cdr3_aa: CASSRGRETEQFF

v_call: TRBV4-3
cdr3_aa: CASSPRTGDNEQFF

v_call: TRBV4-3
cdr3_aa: CASSQATRGTYEQYF

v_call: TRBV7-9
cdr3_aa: CASSSSTGGGVYGYTF

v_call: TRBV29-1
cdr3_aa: CSVVVSPLNGYTF

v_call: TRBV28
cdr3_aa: CASSYLTGGLAKNIQYF

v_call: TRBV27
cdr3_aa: CASSPTNTGELFF

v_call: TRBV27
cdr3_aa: CASSDGLAVETQYF

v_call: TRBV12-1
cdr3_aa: CASRFPYRDRLTYEQYF

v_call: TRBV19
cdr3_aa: CASSYTINSNQPQHF

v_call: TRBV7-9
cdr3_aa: CASSLEAGAYGNTIYF

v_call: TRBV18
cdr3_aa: CASSPQADRSNEQFF

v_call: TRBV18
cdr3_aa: CASSPNNNQPQHF

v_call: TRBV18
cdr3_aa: CASSPQTGKHYEQYF

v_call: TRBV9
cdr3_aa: CASSVSGTDTQYF

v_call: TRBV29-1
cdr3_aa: CSVGFGTEAFF

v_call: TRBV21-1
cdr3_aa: CASSFTSGTPPGPYEQYF

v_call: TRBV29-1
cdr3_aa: CSVYDRGATNEKLFF

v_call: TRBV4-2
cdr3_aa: CASSRRAGGGGSSYEQYF

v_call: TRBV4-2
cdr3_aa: CASSQELGADYEQYF

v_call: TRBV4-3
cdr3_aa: CASSQDTEAFF

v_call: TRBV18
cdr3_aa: CASSHLGQGMYEQYF

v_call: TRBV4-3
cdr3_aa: CASSQETGDRGSYEQYF

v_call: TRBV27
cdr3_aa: CASSFQGPSYEQYF

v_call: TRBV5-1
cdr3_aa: CASSSSGTLTGETQYF

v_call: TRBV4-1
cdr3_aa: CASSQEPTELDYGYTF

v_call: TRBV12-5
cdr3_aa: CASGYPESSYNEQFF

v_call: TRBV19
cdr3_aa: CASKRQSGSYNEQFF

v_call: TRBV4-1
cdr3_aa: CASSQQRGTTDTQYF

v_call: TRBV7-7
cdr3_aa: CASSLRAADPRLAGVQDEQFF

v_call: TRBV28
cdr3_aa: CASSLPGAGANVLTF

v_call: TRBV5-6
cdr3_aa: CASSWTSGPYEQYF

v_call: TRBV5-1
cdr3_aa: CASSPGRVSYEQYF

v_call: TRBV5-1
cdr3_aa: CASSTGQSWVTEAFF

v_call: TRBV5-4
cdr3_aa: CASSLDLLAGVGEQFF

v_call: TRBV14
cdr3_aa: CASSQDRDYPDTQYF

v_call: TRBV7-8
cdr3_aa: CASSNGQVLAEKLFF

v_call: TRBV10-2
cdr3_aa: CASSSGLGNYEQYF

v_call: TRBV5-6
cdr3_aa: CASSPLAVYEQYF

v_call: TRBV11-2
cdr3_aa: CASSLGDRAIQYF

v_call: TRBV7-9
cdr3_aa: CASSTRDRDLYEQYF

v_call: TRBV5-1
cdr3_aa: CASSPPPSPSYEQYF

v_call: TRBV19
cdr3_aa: CASSPRGQVLNQPQHF

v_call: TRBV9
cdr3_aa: CASSYGTSGSYEQYF

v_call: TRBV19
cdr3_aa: CASSISRRSSYEQYF

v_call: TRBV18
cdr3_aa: CASSPGTSDDEQYF

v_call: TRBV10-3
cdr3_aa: CAITSGGTQQYF

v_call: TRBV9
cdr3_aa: CASSVGGGSQETQYF